This T cell receptor (beta chain) was documented in a study of beta chain features in type 1 diabetes. Study outcomes and limitations: The study notes PCR might favor shorter templates equally in patients and controls.

V was pared by 3 bases and J by 5 bases, with 11 bases of the junction left unmatched. The CDR3 loop spans 16 amino acids. The germline gives CDR1 MNHNS, CDR2 SASEGT. Investigators reverse transcribed all isolated RNA, so they sequenced expressed TCRB transcripts. The repertoire was sequenced with immunoSEQ multiplex PCR; TCRdb's copy has only in-frame clones and lacks some. In the table there are fewer than 350,000 clones, 7% to 9% of which are singletons. Every single donor gave one heparinised blood draw, and these averaged about 100 mL. Cell sorting via CD45RO/CCR7/CD25/CD127/CD95/CD27 was performed to obtain CD4+ naive, central memory, regulatory and stem cell-like memory cells. Purity of each sorted population was above 95%. To note about this clone: Its antigen is undetermined.

Sequencing was carried out using central memory CD4+ T cells from blood. The clonotype was recovered from a woman between 18 and 30 years old in good health. The rearrangement links TRBV6-1 to TRBJ2-3; 7 bases line up with TRBD2. The CDR3 loop reads CASSEGVAGTRDTQYF. The CDR3 DNA reads as TGTGCCAGCAGTGAGGGGGTAGCGGGCACGAGAGATACGCAGTATTTT.